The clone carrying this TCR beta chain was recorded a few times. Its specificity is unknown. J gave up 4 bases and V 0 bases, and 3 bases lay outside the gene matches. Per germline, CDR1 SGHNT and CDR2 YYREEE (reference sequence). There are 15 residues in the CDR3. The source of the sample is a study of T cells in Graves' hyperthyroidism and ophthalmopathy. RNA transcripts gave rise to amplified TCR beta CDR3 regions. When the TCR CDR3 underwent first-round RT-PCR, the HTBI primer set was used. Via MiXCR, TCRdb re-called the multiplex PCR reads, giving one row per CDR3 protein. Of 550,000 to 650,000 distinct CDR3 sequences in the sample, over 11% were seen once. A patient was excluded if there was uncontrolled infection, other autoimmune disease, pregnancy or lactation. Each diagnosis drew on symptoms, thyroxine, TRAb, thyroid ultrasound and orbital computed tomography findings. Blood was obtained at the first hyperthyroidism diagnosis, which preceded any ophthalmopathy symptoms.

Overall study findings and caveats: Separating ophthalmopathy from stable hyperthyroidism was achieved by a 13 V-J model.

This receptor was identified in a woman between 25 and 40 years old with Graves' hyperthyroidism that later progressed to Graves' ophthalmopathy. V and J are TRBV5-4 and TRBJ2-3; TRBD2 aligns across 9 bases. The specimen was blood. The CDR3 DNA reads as TGTGCCAGCAGCTTGGATCTAGCGGGACCAGATACGCAGTATTTT. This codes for CASSLDLAGPDTQYF.